In its sample, the clone carrying this TCR beta chain ranks as medium-sized (0.01 to 0.1%). Mouse gene names apply. The CDR3 goes on 4 residues after the read ends, and that part is filled in from the germline J gene. These data belong to a study of CD8+ T cells in alopecia areata. About the research overall: C3H/HeJ donors aged roughly 6-13 months with spontaneous alopecia supplied skin grafted onto roughly 6-10-week-old female C3H/HeJ mice.

The CDR3 covers 15 residues. Trimming at V came to 4 bases and at J to 0 bases, leaving 4 bases not matched to a gene. From germline, CDR1 is SGHDT and CDR2 FRDEAV. cDNA reverse transcribed from extracted RNA served as the sequencing template. This table comes from immunoSEQ multiplex PCR, and its TCRdb copy is limited to in-frame clones, with some not included. The data show around 9,600 clones, with none appearing a single time. CD4, CD8alpha, NKG2D, NKG2ACE and other markers were used to sort pooled cutaneous lymph node cells. The sequence came from a C3H/HeJ mouse with alopecia areata. Mouse MHC haplotype: H2-k. V usage is TRBV14 and J usage is TRBJ2-3, with 8 bases identical to TRBD2. Input material: CD8+ T cells sorted from a lymph node. Partial CDR3 DNA: TGTGCCAGCAGTCCGACTGGGGATAGTGCAGAA. Translated, it gives CASSPTGDSAE. In full, the CDR3 is CASSPTGDSAETLYF.